This T cell receptor beta chain was retrieved from a study of OX40 agonist ivuxolimab in advanced cancers. The wider study: Every patient in dose escalation had hepatocellular carcinoma, melanoma, renal cell or head and neck cancer.

The study sampled blood at baseline, cycle 4 day 1, and cycle 7 day 1. Method: immunoSEQ multiplex PCR; TCRdb's copy keeps in-frame clones and lacks some. This sample carries over 80,000 clones, 75% to 90% of them seen once, and the ten largest clones take 0.75% to 0.85%. The V and J ends lost 3 bases and 2 bases respectively, with 2 bases between them. This CDR3 is 12 amino acids long. Germline assignment: CDR1 GTSNPN and CDR2 SVGIG (reference sequence). The chain has TRBV30 and TRBJ2-6; no reliable D call. Sample: CD4+ or CD8+ T cells sorted from blood, taken in a trial of the OX40 agonist ivuxolimab. The sequence came from an adult with an advanced solid tumor such as melanoma, head and neck, liver or kidney cancer. Here the CDR3 DNA reads TGTGCCTGGAGAACTGGGGCCAACGTCCTGACTTTC. As protein: CAWRTGANVLTF.